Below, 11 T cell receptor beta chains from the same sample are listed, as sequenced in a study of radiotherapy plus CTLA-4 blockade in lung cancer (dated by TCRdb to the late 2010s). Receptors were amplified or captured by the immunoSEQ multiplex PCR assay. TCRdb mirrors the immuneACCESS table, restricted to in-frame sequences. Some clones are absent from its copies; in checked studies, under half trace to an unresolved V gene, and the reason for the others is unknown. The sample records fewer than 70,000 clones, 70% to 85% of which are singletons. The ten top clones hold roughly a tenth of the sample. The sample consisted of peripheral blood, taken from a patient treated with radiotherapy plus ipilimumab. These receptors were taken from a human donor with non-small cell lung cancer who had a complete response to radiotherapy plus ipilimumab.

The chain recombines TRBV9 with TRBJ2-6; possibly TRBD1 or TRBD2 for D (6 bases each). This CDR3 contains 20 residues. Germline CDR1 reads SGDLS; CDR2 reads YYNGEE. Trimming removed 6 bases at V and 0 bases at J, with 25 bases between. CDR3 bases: TGTGCCAGCACAGGAGGGGGAGCCGGGACCTCCGGCTCTGGGGCCAACGTCCTGACTTTC. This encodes CASTGGGAGTSGSGANVLTF.

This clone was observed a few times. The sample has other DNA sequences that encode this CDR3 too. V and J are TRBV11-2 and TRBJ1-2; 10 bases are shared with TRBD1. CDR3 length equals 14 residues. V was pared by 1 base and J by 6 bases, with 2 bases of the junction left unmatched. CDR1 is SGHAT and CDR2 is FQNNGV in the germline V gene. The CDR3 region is CASSLGQGAHGYTF. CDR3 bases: TGTGCCAGCAGCTTAGGACAGGGGGCTCATGGCTACACCTTC. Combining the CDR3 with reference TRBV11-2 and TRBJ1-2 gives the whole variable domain EAGVAQSPRYKIIEKRQSVAFWCNPISGHATLYWYQQILGQGPKLLIQFQNNGVVDDSQLPKDRFSAERLKGVDSTLKIQPAKLEDSAVYLCASSLGQGAHGYTFGSGTRLTVV.

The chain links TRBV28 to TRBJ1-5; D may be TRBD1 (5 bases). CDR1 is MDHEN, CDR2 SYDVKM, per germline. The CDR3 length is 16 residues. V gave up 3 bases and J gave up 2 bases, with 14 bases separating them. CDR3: CASSLGLGDGNQPQHF. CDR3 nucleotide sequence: TGTGCCAGCAGTTTGGGATTGGGGGACGGCAATCAGCCCCAGCATTTT. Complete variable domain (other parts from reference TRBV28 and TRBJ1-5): DVKVTQSSRYLVKRTGEKVFLECVQDMDHENMFWYRQDPGLGLRLIYFSYDVKMKEKGDIPEGYSVSREKKERFSLILESASTNQTSMYLCASSLGLGDGNQPQHFGDGTRLSIL.

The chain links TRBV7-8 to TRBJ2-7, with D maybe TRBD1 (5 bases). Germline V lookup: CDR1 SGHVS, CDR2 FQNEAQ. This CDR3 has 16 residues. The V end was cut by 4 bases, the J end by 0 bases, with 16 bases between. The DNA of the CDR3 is TGTGCCAGCAGCTCGTCAGGCGAGACAGCCTCCTACGAGCAGTACTTC. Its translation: CASSSSGETASYEQYF. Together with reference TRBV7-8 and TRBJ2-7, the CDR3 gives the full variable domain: GAGVSQSPRYKVAKRGQDVALRCDPISGHVSLFWYQQALGQGPEFLTYFQNEAQLDKSGLPSDRFFAERPEGSVSTLKIQRTQQEDSAVYLCASSSSGETASYEQYFGPGTRLTVT.

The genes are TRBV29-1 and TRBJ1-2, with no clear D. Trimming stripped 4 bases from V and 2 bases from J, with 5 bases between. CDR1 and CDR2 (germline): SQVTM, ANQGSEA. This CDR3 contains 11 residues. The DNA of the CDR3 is TGCAGCGTTGCCCTCAACTATGGCTACACCTTC. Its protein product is CSVALNYGYTF.

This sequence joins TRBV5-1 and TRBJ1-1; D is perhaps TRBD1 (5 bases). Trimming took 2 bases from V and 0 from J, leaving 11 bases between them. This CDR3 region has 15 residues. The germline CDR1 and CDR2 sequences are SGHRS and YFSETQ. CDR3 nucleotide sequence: TGCGCCAGCAGCTTCGAAGGGGCGATGAACACTGAAGCTTTCTTT. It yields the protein CASSFEGAMNTEAFF.

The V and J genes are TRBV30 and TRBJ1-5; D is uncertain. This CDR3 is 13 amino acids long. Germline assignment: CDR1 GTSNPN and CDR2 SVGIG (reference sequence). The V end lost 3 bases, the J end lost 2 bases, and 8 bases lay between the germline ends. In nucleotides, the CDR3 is TGTGCCTGGAGCCCCGCGGGCAATCAGCCCCAGCATTTT. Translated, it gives CAWSPAGNQPQHF.

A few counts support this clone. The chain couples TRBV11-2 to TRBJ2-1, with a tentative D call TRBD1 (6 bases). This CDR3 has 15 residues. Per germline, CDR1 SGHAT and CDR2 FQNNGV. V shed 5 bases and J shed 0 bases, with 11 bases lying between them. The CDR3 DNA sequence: TGTGCCAGCAGCCTGGACAGCAGCTCCTACAATGAGCAGTTCTTC. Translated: CASSLDSSSYNEQFF.

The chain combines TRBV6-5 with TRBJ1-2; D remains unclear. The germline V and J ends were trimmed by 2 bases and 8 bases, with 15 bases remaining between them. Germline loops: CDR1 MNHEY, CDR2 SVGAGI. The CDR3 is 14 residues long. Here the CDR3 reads CASSYESGSGGYTF. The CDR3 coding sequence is TGTGCCAGCAGTTACGAATCGGGCTCGGGAGGCTACACCTTC.

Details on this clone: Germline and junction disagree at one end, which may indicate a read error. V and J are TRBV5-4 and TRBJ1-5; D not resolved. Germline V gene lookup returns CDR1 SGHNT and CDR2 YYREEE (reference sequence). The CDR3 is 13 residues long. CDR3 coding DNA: TGCGCCAGCAGCCAAGATAGAAATCAGCCCCAGCATTTT. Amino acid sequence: CASSQDRNQPQHF.

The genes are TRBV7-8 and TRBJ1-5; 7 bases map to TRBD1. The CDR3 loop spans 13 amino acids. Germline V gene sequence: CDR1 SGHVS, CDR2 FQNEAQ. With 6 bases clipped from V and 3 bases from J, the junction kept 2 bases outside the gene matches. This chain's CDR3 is CASSTGDNQPQHF. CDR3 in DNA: TGTGCCAGCAGTACAGGGGACAATCAGCCCCAGCATTTT.